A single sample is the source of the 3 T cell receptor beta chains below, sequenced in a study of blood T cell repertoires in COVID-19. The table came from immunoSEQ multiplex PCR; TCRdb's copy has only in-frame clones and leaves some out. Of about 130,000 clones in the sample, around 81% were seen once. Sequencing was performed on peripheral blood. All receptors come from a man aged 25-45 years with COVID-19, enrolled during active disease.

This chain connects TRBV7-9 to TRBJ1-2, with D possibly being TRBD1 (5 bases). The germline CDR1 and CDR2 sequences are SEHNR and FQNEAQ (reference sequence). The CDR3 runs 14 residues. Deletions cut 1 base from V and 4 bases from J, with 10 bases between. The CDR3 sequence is CASSLGGASYGYTF. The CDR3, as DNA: TGTGCCAGCAGCTTAGGGGGCGCATCCTATGGCTACACCTTC.

The CDR3 sequence: CASSDGGAHSTDTQYF. The CDR3, as DNA: TGTGCCAGCAGTGACGGGGGGGCGCACAGCACAGATACGCAGTATTTT. The rearrangement links TRBV28 to TRBJ2-3; 8 bases align to TRBD2. The CDR3 is made up of 16 amino acids. CDR1 and CDR2 from the germline V gene are MDHEN and SYDVKM. V lost 5 bases and J lost 0; bases outside the gene matches: 7.

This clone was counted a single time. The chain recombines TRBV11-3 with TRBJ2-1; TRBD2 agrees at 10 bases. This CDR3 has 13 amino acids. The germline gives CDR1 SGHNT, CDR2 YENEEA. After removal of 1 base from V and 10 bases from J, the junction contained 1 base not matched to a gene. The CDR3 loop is CASSLASGGEQFF. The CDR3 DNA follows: TGTGCCAGCAGCTTAGCTAGCGGGGGAGAGCAGTTCTTC.